The present T cell receptor (beta chain) was sequenced within a study of blood T cell repertoires in COVID-19. Overall study context: Acute-phase and convalescent COVID-19 samples originated in the United States, Italy and Spain. From T cells, B-cell-depleted T cells, or PBMCs came the material, which was cDNA or gDNA.

Per the study methods: From reference gene primer amplification, estimates of nucleated cell counts were derived. Sequencing was performed with immunoSEQ multiplex PCR; in TCRdb, only in-frame clones are kept and a portion is missing. V and J calls plus clone size are reproduced from that table; the DNA served to infer D and trimming. The data show 100,000 to 140,000 clones, about 91% seen once. The clonotype originates from a man aged 45-65 years with active or convalescent COVID-19. Sequencing used peripheral blood.

CDR3 in amino acids: CSVPGQGTYNEQFF. The CDR3 DNA follows: TGCAGCGTCCCCGGACAGGGGACCTACAATGAGCAGTTCTTC. The chain recombines TRBV29-1 with TRBJ2-1; 9 nucleotides line up with TRBD1. The germline gives CDR1 SQVTM, CDR2 ANQGSEA. This CDR3 region has 14 residues. Unmatched junction bases numbered 5, after V lost 6 bases and J lost 2 bases.